One and the same sample provided the 30 T cell receptor beta chains below, sequenced in a study of beta chain features in type 1 diabetes. The entirety of the isolated RNA underwent reverse transcription, so expressed TCRB transcripts were sequenced. TCRdb's table, derived via immunoSEQ multiplex PCR, lists solely in-frame clones and lacks some. Here the sample spans 80,000 to 90,000 clones, about 32% being singletons. The sample consisted of stem cell memory CD4+ T cells from blood. Receptors originate from a woman aged 18-29 years in good health.

This clone was observed a handful of times. The rearrangement links TRBV30 to TRBJ2-3; maybe TRBD2 (6 bases). V gave up 1 base and J gave up 8 bases, with 19 bases separating them. This CDR3 is built from 15 residues. Per germline, CDR1 GTSNPN and CDR2 SVGIG (reference sequence). CDR3 residues: CAWSGTSGVSGTQYF. CDR3 bases: TGTGCCTGGAGTGGAACGTCGGGAGTAAGTGGTACGCAGTATTTT.

Ten or more counts support this clone. The CDR3 region has the DNA TGTGCCAGCAGCTATCCCCGGACTAGCGGGGCCGCTGTCGCAGATACGCAGTATTTT. Its translation: CASSYPRTSGAAVADTQYF. The rearrangement links TRBV7-9 to TRBJ2-3, with 12 bases aligning to TRBD2. CDR3 length: 19 residues. Per the germline V gene, CDR1 is SEHNR and CDR2 is FQNEAQ (reference sequence). V trimming: 4 bases; J trimming: 4 bases; junction bases outside the gene matches: 15.

This chain connects TRBV11-3 to TRBJ2-5; TRBD2 agrees at 7 bases. Germline V lookup: CDR1 SGHNT, CDR2 YENEEA. CDR3 length: 14 residues. V lost 3 bases and J lost 5; bases outside the gene matches: 6. This CDR3 reads CASSFQTAGETQYF. The CDR3 DNA follows: TGTGCCAGCAGCTTCCAGACAGCGGGGGAGACCCAGTACTTC.

J is TRBJ1-2 and V is TRBV7-8, with 11 bases aligning to TRBD1. CDR3 size: 16 residues. J was trimmed by 2 bases and V by 0 bases; bases with no gene match: 2. Germline CDR1 reads SGHVS; CDR2 reads FQNEAQ. The CDR3 DNA is TGTGCCAGCAGCTTAGCGCGGACAGGGGGCAACTATGGCTACACCTTC. This sequence encodes CASSLARTGGNYGYTF. The full variable domain, rest sourced from reference TRBV7-8 and TRBJ1-2, is GAGVSQSPRYKVAKRGQDVALRCDPISGHVSLFWYQQALGQGPEFLTYFQNEAQLDKSGLPSDRFFAERPEGSVSTLKIQRTQQEDSAVYLCASSLARTGGNYGYTFGSGTRLTVV.

The V and J genes are TRBV30 and TRBJ1-1; D ambiguous. Germline loops: CDR1 GTSNPN, CDR2 SVGIG (reference sequence). This CDR3 is built from 11 residues. V lost 3 bases, J lost 1 base, and 3 bases lay in between. The DNA of the CDR3 is TGTGCCTGGAGACAGAACACTGAAGCTTTCTTT. Residues: CAWRQNTEAFF.

This clone was detected only a few times. This sequence joins TRBV7-2 and TRBJ1-5; D remains ambiguous. The V end was cut by 4 bases, the J end by 0 bases, with 10 bases between. CDR1 and CDR2 from the germline V gene are SGHTA and FQGNSA. The CDR3 has 15 amino acids. Here the CDR3 reads CASSSQADSNQPQHF. In DNA, the CDR3 is TGTGCCAGCAGCTCCCAGGCAGATAGCAATCAGCCCCAGCATTTT.

This chain uses TRBV21-1 with TRBJ2-4; the table names TRBD2, a call not compared with the DNA. TRBV21-1 represents a pseudogene. The CDR3 is 18 residues long. The CDR3 coding sequence is TGTGCCAGCACCATACCGTCTAGCGTCCCCGCCCCCAAAAACATTCAGTACTTC. Protein: CASTIPSSVPAPKNIQYF.

There are a few counts of this clone. The chain couples TRBV6-5 to TRBJ2-7, with D perhaps matching TRBD1 (8 bases). The V gene lost 8 bases and the J gene lost 6 bases, with 23 bases spanning the gap. CDR3 length equals 15 residues. Germline CDR1 reads MNHEY; CDR2 reads SVGAGI. The CDR3 region has the DNA TGTGCCAGCTCCACCTCCCCGACAGGGGAGGGCGAGCAGTACTTC. Translating it yields CASSTSPTGEGEQYF.

This clone occurred a few times. The chain couples TRBV7-9 to TRBJ1-5, with D perhaps matching TRBD1 (6 bases). V was trimmed by 7 bases and J by 4 bases, leaving 14 bases between them. Germline values: CDR1 SEHNR, CDR2 FQNEAQ (reference sequence). There are 14 residues in the CDR3. This chain's CDR3 is CASTPGTSNQPQHF. The CDR3 nucleotides read TGTGCCAGCACCCCCGGGACAAGTAATCAGCCCCAGCATTTT.

The V and J genes are TRBV18 and TRBJ2-7, with 8 bases fitting TRBD1. J gave up 3 bases and V 2 bases, and 3 bases lay outside the gene matches. This CDR3 spans 14 amino acids. Germline CDR1 reads KGHSH; CDR2 reads LQKENI. As DNA, the CDR3 is TGTGCCAGCTCACCAGGGACAGGAGACTACGAGCAGTACTTC. Protein: CASSPGTGDYEQYF. The whole variable domain, remainder taken from reference TRBV18 and TRBJ2-7, is NAGVMQNPRHLVRRRGQEARLRCSPMKGHSHVYWYRQLPEEGLKFMVYLQKENIIDESGMPKERFSAEFPKEGPSILRIQQVVRGDSAAYFCASSPGTGDYEQYFGPGTRLTVT.

DNA of the CDR3: TGTGCCATCAGTGCCCGGGGGGGGGCTAACTCCTACGAGCAGTACTTC. Its translation is CAISARGGANSYEQYF. The J gene is TRBJ2-7, the V gene TRBV10-3; 8 bases are a match to TRBD2. The CDR3 has 16 residues. Per the germline V gene, CDR1 is ENHRY and CDR2 is SYGVKD. With 4 bases clipped from V and 0 bases from J, the junction kept 8 bases outside the gene matches.

V gene TRBV19 combines with J gene TRBJ2-7; 7 bases map to TRBD2. Trimming at V came to 5 bases and at J to 2 bases, leaving 3 bases not matched to a gene. This CDR3 has 13 residues. Germline loops: CDR1 LNHDA, CDR2 SQIVND (reference sequence). The CDR3 nucleotides read TGTGCCAGTAGTCCGGGGAGGGCCTACGAGCAGTACTTC. Its protein product is CASSPGRAYEQYF.

The rearrangement joins TRBV7-9 to TRBJ2-3; 10 bases agree with TRBD2. The germline CDR1 and CDR2 sequences are SEHNR and FQNEAQ (reference sequence). V gave up 5 bases and J gave up 3 bases; unmatched junction bases: 5. The CDR3 has 15 residues. CDR3 bases: TGTGCCAGCAGCCAAAGTAGCGGGAGGACAGATACGCAGTATTTT. Translating gives CASSQSSGRTDTQYF.

V is TRBV12-5 and J is TRBJ2-5, with 9 bases lining up with TRBD1. V lost 6 bases to trimming and J lost 5 bases; unmatched junction nucleotides: 7. The CDR3 runs 14 residues. From germline, CDR1 is LGHNT and CDR2 FRNRAP. DNA for the CDR3: TGTGCTAGTGGCCCCCGGGACAGGGACGAGACCCAGTACTTC. It yields the protein CASGPRDRDETQYF.

The rearrangement joins TRBV7-2 to TRBJ1-5; a possible D gene is TRBD1 (6 bases). Trimming stripped 1 base from V and 3 bases from J, with 16 bases between. The CDR3 loop spans 17 amino acids. Germline-derived CDR1 and CDR2 are SGHTA and FQGNSA. CDR3 sequence reads: CASSLVLGTLFNQPQHF. In DNA form, the CDR3 reads TGTGCCAGCAGCTTAGTTCTGGGGACACTCTTCAATCAGCCCCAGCATTTT.

This clone has a handful of counts. The chain is built from TRBV7-2 and TRBJ2-3; unclear D gene. This CDR3 is 12 amino acids long. Germline CDR1 SGHTA, CDR2 FQGNSA. Trimming removed 3 bases at V and 2 bases at J, with 3 bases between. CDR3 in DNA: TGTGCCAGCAGCTTCTCCACAGATACGCAGTATTTT. Its protein is CASSFSTDTQYF.

This clone was observed a handful of times. The genes are TRBV25-1 and TRBJ2-1; 10 bases are a match to TRBD2. CDR3 length: 16 residues. Trimming removed 4 bases from V and 3 bases from J; junction bases left unmatched: 6. CDR1 and CDR2 (germline): MGHDK, SYGVNS. The CDR3 sequence: CASSALSSGSYNEQFF. As DNA, the CDR3 is TGTGCCAGCAGTGCCCTCTCTAGCGGGAGCTACAATGAGCAGTTCTTC.

This clone showed up just a few times. The chain recombines TRBV30 with TRBJ1-2, with no clear D. V was shortened by 1 base and J by 7 bases, with 19 bases between the two germline ends. The CDR3 totals 15 residues. Per the germline V gene, CDR1 is GTSNPN and CDR2 is SVGIG (reference sequence). CDR3 nucleotide sequence: TGTGCCTGGAGTGCTGGATTTGGGTTGAGGATTGGCTACACCTTC. Its protein is CAWSAGFGLRIGYTF.

The chain recombines TRBV30 with TRBJ1-4; TRBD1 aligns across 7 bases. Trimming took 3 bases from V and 5 from J; bases not matched to a gene: 12. Germline loops: CDR1 GTSNPN, CDR2 SVGIG (reference sequence). The CDR3 totals 16 residues. The chain's CDR3 is CAWSVTGAGNNEKLFF. CDR3 sequence (DNA): TGTGCCTGGAGCGTTACAGGGGCAGGGAACAATGAAAAACTGTTTTTT.

In this sample, this clone turned up once. J is TRBJ2-1 and V is TRBV11-3, with 7 bases identical to TRBD2. The CDR3 covers 15 residues. V shed 5 bases and J 0 bases; nucleotides not matched to a gene: 4. Germline loops: CDR1 SGHNT, CDR2 YENEEA. CDR3 nucleotides: TGTGCCAGCAGCCAGGCGGGGGTCTCCTACAATGAGCAGTTCTTC. It specifies CASSQAGVSYNEQFF.

The chain employs TRBV2 and TRBJ1-5; the match to TRBD1 covers 7 bases. This CDR3 region has 14 residues. V trimming: 6 bases; J trimming: 5 bases; junction bases outside the gene matches: 7. Germline lookup yields CDR1 SNHLY and CDR2 FYNNEI. In nucleotides, the CDR3 is TGTGCCAGCAGCCACCGGGACAGAGATCAGCCCCAGCATTTT. Its translation is CASSHRDRDQPQHF.

This clone appeared a few times. The rearrangement links TRBV4-2 to TRBJ2-1; TRBD2 agrees at 11 bases. Trimming removed 4 bases from V and 2 bases from J; junction bases left unmatched: 4. The CDR3 spans 16 residues. Germline loops: CDR1 LGHNA, CDR2 YNFKEQ. This CDR3 is CASSLLTSGAYNEQFF. Here the CDR3 DNA reads TGTGCCAGCAGCCTCCTGACTAGCGGGGCCTACAATGAGCAGTTCTTC.

The CDR3 DNA reads TGTGCCCCGTACGGGGTTAGCGGGGGGTTAGCTTATACGCAGTATTTT. Amino acid sequence: CAPYGVSGGLAYTQYF. The gene calls are TRBV7-6 and TRBJ2-3, with 10 bases aligning to TRBD2. The V and J ends lost 11 bases and 7 bases, in that order; junction bases with no gene match: 18. The CDR3 spans 16 residues. Germline CDR1 SGHVS, CDR2 FNYEAQ.

V and J are TRBV5-1 and TRBJ2-1; 11 nucleotides align to TRBD2. CDR1 and CDR2 (germline): SGHRS, YFSETQ. This CDR3 has 17 amino acids. J gave up 2 bases and V 2 bases, and 6 bases lay outside the gene matches. Written as DNA, the CDR3 is TGCGCCAGCAGCTTACAAACTAGCGGGAGTACCTACAATGAGCAGTTCTTC. It is translated as CASSLQTSGSTYNEQFF.

This chain connects TRBV28 to TRBJ2-5; D possibly corresponds to TRBD2 (5 bases). Judging by the DNA end, TRBJ2-7 fits better; the J call may be wrong. From germline, CDR1 is MDHEN and CDR2 SYDVKM. The CDR3 covers 13 residues. CDR3 bases: TGTGCCAGCAGTTCGACGAGGGCATACGAGCAGTACTTC. Protein product: CASSSTRAYEQYF.

This clone was seen a few times. J is TRBJ2-7 and V is TRBV5-1; 14 bases fit TRBD2. The germline V gene encodes CDR1 SGHRS and CDR2 YFSETQ. This CDR3 has 16 residues. The J segment lost 4 bases and the V segment lost 7 bases, leaving 10 bases of the junction unmatched. The DNA for the CDR3 is TGCGCCAGCGGGACAGGGTGGACTAGCGGGAGGTACGAGCAGTACTTC. This translates into CASGTGWTSGRYEQYF.

Only a few counts were recorded for this clone. This chain joins TRBV11-2 and TRBJ2-5; weak D call: TRBD2 (5 bases). V lost 4 bases to trimming and J lost 7 bases, with 10 bases between them. The germline gives CDR1 SGHAT, CDR2 FQNNGV. The CDR3 is 12 amino acids. The CDR3 DNA follows: TGTGCCAGCAGCTCACTTGCGGGGACCCAGTACTTC. Translated, it gives CASSSLAGTQYF.

V and J are TRBV23-1 and TRBJ2-1; 7 positions match TRBD2. TRBV23-1 is marked as an open reading frame, function uncertain. The CDR3 runs 19 residues. V lost 0 bases and J lost 4; bases outside the gene matches: 15. Here the CDR3 reads CASSQSRSGVTSAYNEQFF. Written as DNA, the CDR3 is TGCGCCAGCAGTCAATCAAGATCGGGGGTTACTAGCGCTTACAATGAGCAGTTCTTC.

This clone was seen a few times. The chain combines TRBV15 with TRBJ2-7; D call uncertain. This CDR3 has 13 amino acids. Germline values: CDR1 LNHNV, CDR2 YYDKDF (reference sequence). The germline V and J ends were trimmed by 0 bases and 6 bases, with 9 bases remaining between them. The CDR3 nucleotides are TGTGCCACCAGCAGAGATCAGGCCCTCGAGCAGTACTTC. It encodes CATSRDQALEQYF.

This clone has just a few counts. The V call is TRBV7-2, the J call TRBJ2-5, with a tentative D call TRBD2 (7 bases). V shed 2 bases and J shed 5 bases, with 21 bases lying between them. The CDR3 contains 17 residues. The germline gives CDR1 SGHTA, CDR2 FQGNSA. The CDR3 protein is CASSLNGGGGRRETQYF. The CDR3 nucleotides are TGTGCCAGCAGCTTAAATGGAGGGGGGGGCCGTCGGGAGACCCAGTACTTC. The variable domain in full, with the rest retrieved from reference TRBV7-2 and TRBJ2-5, is GAGVSQSPSNKVTEKGKDVELRCDPISGHTALYWYRQSLGQGLEFLIYFQGNSAPDKSGLPSDRFSAERTGGSVSTLTIQRTQQEDSAVYLCASSLNGGGGRRETQYFGPGTRLLVL.